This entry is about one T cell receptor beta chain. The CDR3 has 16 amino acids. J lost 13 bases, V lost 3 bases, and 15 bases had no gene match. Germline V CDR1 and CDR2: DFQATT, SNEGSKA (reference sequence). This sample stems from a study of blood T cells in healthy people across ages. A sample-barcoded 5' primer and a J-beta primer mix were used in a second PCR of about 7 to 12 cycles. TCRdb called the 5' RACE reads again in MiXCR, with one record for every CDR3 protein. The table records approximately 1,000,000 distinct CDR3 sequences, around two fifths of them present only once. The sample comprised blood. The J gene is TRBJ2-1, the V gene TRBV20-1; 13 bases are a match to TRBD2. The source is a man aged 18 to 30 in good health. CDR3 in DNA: TGCAGTGCTAGTGGGTCACTAGCGGGGGGGGTAGAGACCCAGTTCTTC. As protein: CSASGSLAGGVETQFF.